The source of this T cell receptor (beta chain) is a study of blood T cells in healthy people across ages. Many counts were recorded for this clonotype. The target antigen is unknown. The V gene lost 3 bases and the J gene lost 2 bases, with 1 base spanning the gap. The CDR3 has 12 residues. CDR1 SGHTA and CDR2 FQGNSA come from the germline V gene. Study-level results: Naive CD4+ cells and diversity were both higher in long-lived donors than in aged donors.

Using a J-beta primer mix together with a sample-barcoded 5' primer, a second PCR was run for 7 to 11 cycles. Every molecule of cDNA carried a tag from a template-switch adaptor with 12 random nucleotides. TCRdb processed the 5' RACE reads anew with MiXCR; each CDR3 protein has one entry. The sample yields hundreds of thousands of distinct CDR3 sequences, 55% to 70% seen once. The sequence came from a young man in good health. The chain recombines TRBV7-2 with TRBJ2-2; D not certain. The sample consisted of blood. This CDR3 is CASSFNTGELFF. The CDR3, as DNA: TGTGCCAGCAGCTTTAACACCGGGGAGCTGTTTTTT.